The next 2 T cell receptor beta chains were all read from a single sample in a study of T cell repertoires in cytomegalovirus infection. Via MiXCR, TCRdb re-called the reads, giving one row per CDR3 protein. This table holds approximately 910,000 distinct CDR3 sequences, roughly a third found once. For these TCRs, the target antigens are not known. This sample comprised cultured CD8+ T cells from PBMCs, obtained from culture after CMV antigen stimulation. These receptors were taken from a human donor in good health (CMV status not recorded). Some clones in this sample may be carry-over from other donors' samples.

The chain links TRBV18 to TRBJ2-7; D is ambiguous. The CDR3 length is 15 residues. V was clipped by 3 bases and J by 2 bases, with 14 bases between them. Germline values: CDR1 KGHSH, CDR2 LQKENI. The CDR3 here is CASSPGRKNPYEQYF. CDR3 DNA sequence: TGTGCCAGCTCACCGGGCAGGAAGAACCCCTACGAGCAGTACTTC.

This chain connects TRBV10-3 to TRBJ1-1; D not certain. Trimming took off 8 bases at V and 4 bases at J, with 20 bases between the two ends. The germline CDR1 and CDR2 sequences are ENHRY and SYGVKD. This CDR3 has 15 residues. The CDR3 region has the DNA TGTGCCATCGGAGTTTCCCGGGCCTCGGGCACTGAAGCTTTCTTT. Encoded protein: CAIGVSRASGTEAFF.